This T cell receptor beta chain was recorded in a study of T cells in tumors after PD-1 blockade. General study results and limits: Some novel exhausted tumor clones appeared in pre-treatment blood, suggesting peripheral recruitment.

Here immunoSEQ multiplex PCR was the method, and the copy in TCRdb shows in-frame clones only, minus some. The sample includes roughly 59,000 clones, about four fifths of them seen just once. V shed 3 bases, J shed 6 bases, and the junction held 3 bases outside the gene matches. In germline, CDR1 is SGHTA, CDR2 FQGNSA. The CDR3 has 16 amino acids. This clone has just a few counts. The antigen remains unidentified. This sequence was found in a human donor with basal cell carcinoma. The J gene is TRBJ1-6, the V gene TRBV7-2, with 12 bases matching TRBD1. The sequenced sample was PBMCs, obtained before anti-PD-1 treatment. CDR3 region: CASSLGTGGSNSPLHF. The CDR3 nucleotides are TGTGCCAGCAGCTTGGGGACAGGGGGCAGTAATTCACCCCTCCACTTT. Drawing the rest from reference TRBV7-2 and TRBJ1-6, the complete variable domain is GAGVSQSPSNKVTEKGKDVELRCDPISGHTALYWYRQSLGQGLEFLIYFQGNSAPDKSGLPSDRFSAERTGGSVSTLTIQRTQQEDSAVYLCASSLGTGGSNSPLHFGNGTRLTVT.